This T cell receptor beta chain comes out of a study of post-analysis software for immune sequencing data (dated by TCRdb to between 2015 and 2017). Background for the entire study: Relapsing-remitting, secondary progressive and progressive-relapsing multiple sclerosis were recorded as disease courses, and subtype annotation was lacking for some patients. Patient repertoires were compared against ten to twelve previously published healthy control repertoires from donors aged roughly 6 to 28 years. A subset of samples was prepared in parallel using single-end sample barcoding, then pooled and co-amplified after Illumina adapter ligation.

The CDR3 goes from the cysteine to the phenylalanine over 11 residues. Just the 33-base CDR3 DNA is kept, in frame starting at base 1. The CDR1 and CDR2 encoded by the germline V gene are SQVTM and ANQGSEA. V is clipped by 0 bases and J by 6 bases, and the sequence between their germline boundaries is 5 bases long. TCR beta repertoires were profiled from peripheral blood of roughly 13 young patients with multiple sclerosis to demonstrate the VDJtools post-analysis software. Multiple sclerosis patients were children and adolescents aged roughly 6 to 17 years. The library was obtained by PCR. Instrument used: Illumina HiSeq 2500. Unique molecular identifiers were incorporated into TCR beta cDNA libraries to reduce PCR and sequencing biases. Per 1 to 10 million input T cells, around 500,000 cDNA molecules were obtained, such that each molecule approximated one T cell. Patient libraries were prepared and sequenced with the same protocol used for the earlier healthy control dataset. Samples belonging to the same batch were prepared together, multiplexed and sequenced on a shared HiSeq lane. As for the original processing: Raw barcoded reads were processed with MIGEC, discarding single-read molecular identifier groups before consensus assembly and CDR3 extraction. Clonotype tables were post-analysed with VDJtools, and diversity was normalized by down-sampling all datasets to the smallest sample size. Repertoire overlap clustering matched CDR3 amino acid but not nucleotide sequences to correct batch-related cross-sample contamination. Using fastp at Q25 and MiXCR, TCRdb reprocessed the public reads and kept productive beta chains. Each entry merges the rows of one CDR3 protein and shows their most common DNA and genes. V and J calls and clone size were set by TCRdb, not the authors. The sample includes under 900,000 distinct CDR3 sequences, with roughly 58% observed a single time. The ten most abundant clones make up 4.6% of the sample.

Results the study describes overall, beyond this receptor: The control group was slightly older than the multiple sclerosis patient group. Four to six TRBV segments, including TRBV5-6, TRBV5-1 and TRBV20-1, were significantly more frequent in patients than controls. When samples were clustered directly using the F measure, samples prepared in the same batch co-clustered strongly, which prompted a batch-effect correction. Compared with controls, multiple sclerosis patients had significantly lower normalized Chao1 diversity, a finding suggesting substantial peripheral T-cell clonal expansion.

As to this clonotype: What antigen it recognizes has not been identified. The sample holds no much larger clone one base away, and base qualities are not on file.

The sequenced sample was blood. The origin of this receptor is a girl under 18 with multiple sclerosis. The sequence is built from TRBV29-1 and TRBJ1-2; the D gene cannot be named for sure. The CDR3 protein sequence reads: CSVEDPHGYTF. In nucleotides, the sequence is TGCAGCGTTGAAGATCCGCATGGCTACACCTTC.